This T cell receptor beta chain was recorded in a study of blood T cell repertoires in COVID-19. In germline, CDR1 is SGHRS, CDR2 YFSETQ. Trimming took 9 bases from V and 7 from J; bases not matched to a gene: 10. The CDR3 totals 13 residues. Profiling relied on immunoSEQ multiplex PCR, and the TCRdb table lists in-frame clones only, not all of them. Of fewer than 250,000 clones detected, approximately 91% appear once; the ten largest clones hold about 6.6%. This clone was counted between two and nine times. This receptor was obtained from a woman aged 40 to 49 who had recovered from COVID-19. The rearrangement joins TRBV5-1 to TRBJ1-2; 9 nucleotides match TRBD1. The sample taken for sequencing was peripheral blood. The CDR3 sequence is CATSQGAMRGYTF. The CDR3 bases are TGCGCCACCTCACAGGGGGCTATGCGTGGCTACACCTTC.